This T cell receptor beta chain appears in the sequencing data of a study of cytomegalovirus exposure and HLA in healthy donors. Study-wide points: What was likely a sequencing artifact was a cluster of highly shared sequence variants.

V lost 1 base to trimming and J lost 7 bases; unmatched junction nucleotides: 10. Germline values: CDR1 MGHRA, CDR2 YSYEKL. The CDR3 spans 18 residues. To note about this clone: Its specificity is unknown.

The PCR employed 60 Vbeta primers together with 13 Jbeta primers. Produced via immunoSEQ multiplex PCR; TCRdb's table is partial and in-frame only. The sample consists of fewer than 60,000 clones, 70% to 85% of them appearing once. The material sequenced was PBMCs. This chain connects TRBV4-1 to TRBJ2-1; 13 nucleotides agree with TRBD2. This TCR came from a middle-aged woman in good health and CMV-seropositive. CDR3 sequence reads: CASSQGGTSGGAANEQFF. CDR3 bases: TGCGCCAGCAGCCAAGGCGGAACTAGCGGGGGGGCCGCGAATGAGCAGTTCTTC.